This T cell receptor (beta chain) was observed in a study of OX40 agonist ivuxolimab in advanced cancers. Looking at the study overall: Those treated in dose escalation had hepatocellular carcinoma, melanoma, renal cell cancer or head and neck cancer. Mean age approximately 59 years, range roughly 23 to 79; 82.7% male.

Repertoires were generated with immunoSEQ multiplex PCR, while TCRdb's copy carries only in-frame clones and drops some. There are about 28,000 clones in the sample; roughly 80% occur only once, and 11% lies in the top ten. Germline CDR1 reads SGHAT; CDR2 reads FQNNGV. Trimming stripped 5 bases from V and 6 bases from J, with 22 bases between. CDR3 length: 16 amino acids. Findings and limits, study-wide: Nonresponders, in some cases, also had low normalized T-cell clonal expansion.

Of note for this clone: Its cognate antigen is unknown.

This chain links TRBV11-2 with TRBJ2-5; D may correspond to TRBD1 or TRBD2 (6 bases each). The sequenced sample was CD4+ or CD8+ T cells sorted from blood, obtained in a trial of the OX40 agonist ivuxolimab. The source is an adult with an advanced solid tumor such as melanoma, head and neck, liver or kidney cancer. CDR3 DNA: TGTGCCAGCAGCCCCCCGGGTAGGGGGGCCTTCCAGACCCAGTACTTC. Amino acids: CASSPPGRGAFQTQYF. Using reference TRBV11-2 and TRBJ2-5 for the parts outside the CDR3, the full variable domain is EAGVAQSPRYKIIEKRQSVAFWCNPISGHATLYWYQQILGQGPKLLIQFQNNGVVDDSQLPKDRFSAERLKGVDSTLKIQPAKLEDSAVYLCASSPPGRGAFQTQYFGPGTRLLVL.